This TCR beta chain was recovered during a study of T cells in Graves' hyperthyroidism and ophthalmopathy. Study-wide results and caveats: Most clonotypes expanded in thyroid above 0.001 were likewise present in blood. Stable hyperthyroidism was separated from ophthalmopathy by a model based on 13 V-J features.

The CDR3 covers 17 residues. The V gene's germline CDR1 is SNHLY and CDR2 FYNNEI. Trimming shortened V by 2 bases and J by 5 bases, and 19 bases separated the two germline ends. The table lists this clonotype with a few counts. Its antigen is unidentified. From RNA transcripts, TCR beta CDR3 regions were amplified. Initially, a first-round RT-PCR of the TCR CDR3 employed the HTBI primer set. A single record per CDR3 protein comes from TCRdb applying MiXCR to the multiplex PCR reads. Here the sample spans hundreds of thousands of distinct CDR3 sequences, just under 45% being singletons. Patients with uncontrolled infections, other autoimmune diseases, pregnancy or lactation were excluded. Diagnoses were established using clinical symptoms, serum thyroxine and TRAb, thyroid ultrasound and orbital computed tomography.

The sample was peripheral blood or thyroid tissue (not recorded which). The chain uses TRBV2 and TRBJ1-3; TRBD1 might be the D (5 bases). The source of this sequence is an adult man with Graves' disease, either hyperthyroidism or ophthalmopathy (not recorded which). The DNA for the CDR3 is TGTGCCAGCAGTGAATTCGCGGGGACCCCTCTTAGAAACACCATATATTTT. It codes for CASSEFAGTPLRNTIYF.